This T cell receptor (beta chain) was documented in a study of blood T cell repertoires in COVID-19. Study as a whole: The United States, Italy and Spain provided the acute and convalescent COVID-19 samples. PBMCs, B-cell-depleted T cells, or T cells were the source of the cDNA or gDNA that made up the material.

The germline V and J ends were trimmed by 7 bases and 1 base, with 11 bases remaining between them. There are 14 residues in the CDR3. The germline V gene has CDR1 SGDLS and CDR2 YYNGEE. Measured with immunoSEQ multiplex PCR; TCRdb has only the in-frame clones, and not every one. The sample includes over 250,000 clones, about 70% of them seen just once. The sequenced sample was peripheral blood. The V gene is TRBV9, the J gene TRBJ2-2; D is uncertain. This clonotype was obtained from a woman of 80 years or more with acute or convalescent COVID-19. The CDR3 coding sequence is TGTGCCAGCGAGTCACCCGGGAACACCGGGGAGCTGTTTTTT. This encodes CASESPGNTGELFF.